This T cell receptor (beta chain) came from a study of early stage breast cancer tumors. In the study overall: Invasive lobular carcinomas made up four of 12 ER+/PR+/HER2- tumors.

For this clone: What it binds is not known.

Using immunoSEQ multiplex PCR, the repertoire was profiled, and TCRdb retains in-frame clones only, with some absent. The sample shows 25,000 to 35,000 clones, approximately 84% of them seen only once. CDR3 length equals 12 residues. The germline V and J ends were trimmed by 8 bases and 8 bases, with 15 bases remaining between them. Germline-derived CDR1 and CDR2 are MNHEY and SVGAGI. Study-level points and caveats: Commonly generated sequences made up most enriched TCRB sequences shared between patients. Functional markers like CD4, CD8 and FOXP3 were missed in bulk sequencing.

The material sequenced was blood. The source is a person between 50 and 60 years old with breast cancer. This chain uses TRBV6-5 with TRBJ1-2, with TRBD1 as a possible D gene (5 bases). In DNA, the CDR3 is TGTGCCAGCGGATTTTGGGGGAGCGGCTACACCTTC. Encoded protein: CASGFWGSGYTF.